The 8 T cell receptor beta chains below come from one sample, sequenced in a study of shared clonotypes between healthy human individuals. Clones were read by immunoSEQ multiplex PCR, and TCRdb kept only the in-frame ones, dropping some. In the table there are around 2.1 million clones, about 92% of which are singletons. Selected positively for CCR7 and CD45RO-negative, naive CD8 cells excluded terminally differentiated effector memory CD45RA+ cells. The sequenced material came from naive CD8+ T cells from PBMCs. Source of these receptors: a man aged 18 to 29 in good health. Some clones in this sample may be carry-over from other donors' samples.

The chain uses TRBV7-2 and TRBJ2-7; the D call may be TRBD1 or TRBD2 (6 bases each). Germline loops: CDR1 SGHTA, CDR2 FQGNSA. V was pared by 5 bases and J by 1 base, with 12 bases between. CDR3 size: 14 residues. The CDR3 loop is CASSPWGASYEQYF. CDR3 in DNA: TGTGCCAGCAGCCCGTGGGGGGCGTCCTACGAGCAGTACTTC.

In its sample, this clone was seen once. This chain links TRBV25-1 with TRBJ1-4; D gene uncertain. This CDR3 comprises 14 residues. CDR1 is MGHDK and CDR2 is SYGVNS in the germline V gene. The ends were cut back, 3 bases at V and 8 bases at J, with 13 bases in the middle. Here the CDR3 DNA reads TGTGCCAGCAGTGACCGGGCCCTTATCGAAAAACTGTTTTTT. Translating it yields CASSDRALIEKLFF.

As DNA, the CDR3 is TGTGCCAGCTCACCAGTCGAGGTTTGGCAGCACCGAGGGTCCTACAATGAGCAGTTCTTC. Translating gives CASSPVEVWQHRGSYNEQFF. The rearrangement uses TRBV18 and TRBJ2-1, with D tentatively TRBD2 (5 bases). Germline CDR1 is KGHSH and CDR2 is LQKENI. This CDR3 has 20 residues. The V and J ends lost 2 bases and 1 base respectively, with 24 bases between them.

Here the CDR3 DNA reads TGTGCCAGTAGTGTACCCCTCCCGGTAGTCAATGAAAAACTGTTTTTT. Its protein is CASSVPLPVVNEKLFF. This sequence joins TRBV19 and TRBJ1-4, with D hard to call. V lost 5 bases, J lost 5 bases, and 18 bases lay in between. CDR1 is LNHDA, CDR2 SQIVND, per germline (reference sequence). The CDR3 runs 16 residues.

The chain employs TRBV9 and TRBJ2-3, with 7 positions matching TRBD1. Losses at the gene ends were 4 bases for V and 2 bases for J; bases not matched to a gene: 7. There are 15 residues in the CDR3. Germline V lookup: CDR1 SGDLS, CDR2 YYNGEE. The CDR3 spells CASSQEDRTTDTQYF. The CDR3 nucleotides read TGTGCCAGCAGCCAAGAGGACAGGACCACAGATACGCAGTATTTT. The full variable domain, in which reference TRBV9 and TRBJ2-3 provide the parts outside the CDR3, is DSGVTQTPKHLITATGQRVTLRCSPRSGDLSVYWYQQSLDQGLQFLIQYYNGEERAKGNILERFSAQQFPDLHSELNLSSLELGDSALYFCASSQEDRTTDTQYFGPGTRLTVL.

The gene calls are TRBV27 and TRBJ1-1, with D unclear. Germline V gene data show CDR1 as MNHEY and CDR2 as SMNVEV (reference sequence). CDR3 length: 14 residues. With 4 bases removed from V and 1 base from J, the gap between germline ends came to 10 bases. CDR3 residues: CASSSRAGNTEAFF. The CDR3 coding sequence is TGTGCCAGCAGTTCCCGGGCAGGGAACACTGAAGCTTTCTTT.

The CDR3 sequence is CASSPWQRESSPYEQYF. CDR3 coding DNA: TGTGCCAGCAGTCCGTGGCAGCGGGAGTCTAGCCCCTACGAGCAGTACTTC. V is TRBV28 and J is TRBJ2-7; 8 bases fit TRBD2. The germline CDR1 and CDR2 sequences are MDHEN and SYDVKM. This CDR3 is built from 17 residues. Trimming took 5 bases from V and 2 from J; bases not matched to a gene: 14.

This chain links TRBV7-9 with TRBJ2-5, with 7 bases fitting TRBD2. Near its end, the DNA agrees better with TRBJ2-7, so the J call may be wrong. Per germline, CDR1 SEHNR and CDR2 FQNEAQ (reference sequence). The CDR3 contains 13 residues. The CDR3 bases are TGTGCCTCCGGGTTAGCGGGCATGTACGAGCAGTACTTC. Protein: CASGLAGMYEQYF.